The present T cell receptor (beta chain) was sequenced within a study of T cell responses to AZD1222 COVID-19 vaccine. Comment on this clone: Its cognate antigen is unknown.

Study-wide results and caveats: Epitopes outside B.1.351 and B.1.1.7 mutated regions reportedly drew nearly half of spike TCRs. The study found vaccine-associated CD4 TCRs spanning spike, dominant at 160-218 and 743-854.

CDR1 is LNHDA and CDR2 is SQIVND in the germline V gene (reference sequence). The germline V and J ends were trimmed by 7 bases and 1 base, with 8 bases remaining between them. This CDR3 spans 13 amino acids. Some clones are missing from TCRdb's copy, which holds only in-frame ones; the method was immunoSEQ multiplex PCR. The repertoire consists of approximately 150,000 clones, with 88% occurring once and the leading ten covering roughly 4%. The source was peripheral blood, collected 28 days after the second AZD1222 dose. V usage is TRBV19 and J usage is TRBJ1-5, with D tentatively TRBD1 (5 bases). The source of this sequence is an adult who received the AZD1222 COVID-19 vaccine. The CDR3 reads CASKDRSNQPQHF. CDR3 bases: TGTGCCAGTAAAGACAGAAGCAATCAGCCCCAGCATTTT. Filled out from reference TRBV19 and TRBJ1-5, the complete variable domain reads DGGITQSPKYLFRKEGQNVTLSCEQNLNHDAMYWYRQDPGQGLRLIYYSQIVNDFQKGDIAEGYSVSREKKESFPLTVTSAQKNPTAFYLCASKDRSNQPQHFGDGTRLSIL.